This T cell receptor beta chain was captured by sequencing in a study of T cell responses to AZD1222 COVID-19 vaccine. The repertoire was sequenced with immunoSEQ multiplex PCR; TCRdb's copy has only in-frame clones and lacks some. This table has 100,000 to 120,000 clones, 88% appearing once. The material sequenced was peripheral blood, taken on day 0 of AZD1222 vaccination. This sequence was found in an adult in good health.

The CDR3 DNA reads TGTGCCAGTAGTTCAGGGCGCGATGAGCAGTTCTTC. Its protein product is CASSSGRDEQFF. V usage is TRBV19 and J usage is TRBJ2-1; TRBD1 is a possible D gene (5 bases). With 5 bases removed from V and 8 bases from J, the gap between germline ends came to 10 bases. The germline V gene encodes CDR1 LNHDA and CDR2 SQIVND (reference sequence). The CDR3 has 12 amino acids.